This T cell receptor (beta chain) was documented in a study of shared T cell receptors in the human thymus (dated by TCRdb to the early 2020s). About the investigation overall: The study examined how self-reactive, shared T-cell receptor alpha chains are generated in the human thymus.

Library creation used the immunoSEQ multiplex PCR assay. TCRdb obtained this table from immuneACCESS and retained in-frame rearrangements with V and J assigned. These tables miss some clones; where compared with another copy, unresolved V genes account for less than half of the shortfall, and the remainder is unexplained. Here the sample has 700,000 or so clones; 75% to 90% occur a single time. About 0.011% of the sample belongs to the ten largest clones. With regard to this clone: Which antigen it targets is not known. No base quality values were provided; no much bigger clone lies one nucleotide off.

CDR1 and CDR2, per the germline V gene (reference sequence), are MNHEY and SMNVEV. Its CDR3 holds 20 amino acids, cysteine through phenylalanine. Only CDR3 DNA is held: 60 bases, read in frame from base 1. Compared with germline, V lacks 5 bases and J lacks 3 bases; bases without a gene match: 21. These same data were also listed under a study on human thymus T cells. The second study, in turn, reports: In Finland, the donors were immunologically healthy infants who were having open corrective cardiac surgery for congenital heart defects. Thymus tissue was collected as surgical resects that were removed during corrective cardiac surgery. V and J gene segment usage appeared biased in both thymic and peripheral blood repertoires. According to the related research, thymic TCR repertoires were highly overlapping among unrelated individuals. TCR alpha and beta repertoires from about 8 infant thymus samples and four related peripheral blood samples were characterized in the study. Donor ages ranging from roughly 6 to 244 days were recorded, and over 5 male and a couple of female infants were included in the cohort. Thymocytes were freed from the tissue by mechanical means and kept at -70 degrees C as pellets of roughly 8.5-30 million cells. A QIAsymphony instrument was used to extract genomic DNA from frozen cell pellets. TCRB and TCRAD loci were amplified from a standardized quantity of quality-controlled genomic DNA using the immunoSEQ multiplex PCR assay. The amplicons spanned the V(D)J region and were long enough to cover the CDR3 and allow V and J genes to be identified. The commercial immunoSEQ service was used to sequence amplicons on an Illumina platform. Primer bias and sequencing errors were corrected as previously described, and TCRAD and TCRB definitions were based on the IMGT database. The repertoires were analysed using immunoSEQ Analyzer 3.0 and VDJTools for basic statistics, V/J segment usage, diversity estimates, rarefaction and pairwise overlap. To estimate diversity, the Chao1, ChaoE, Efron-Thisted, Shannon and inverse Simpson indices were applied, and diversity was also estimated on datasets down-sampled to the smallest sample. Repertoire overlap was assessed by strict matching of CDR3 nucleotide sequence, V gene and J gene, and clustering was done by Jaccard-based multidimensional scaling. Thymus samples yielded on average approximately 860,000 unique TCRB clonotypes, compared with some 83,000 from blood samples.

The chain was built from TRBV27 and TRBJ1-4; 7 middle bases align to TRBD1. The sequence was obtained from a girl under three years old with a congenital heart defect. Donor details come from another sample of the same person, matched by shared clones. The specimen was thymocytes. The CDR3 sequence is CASSLSSLTGVGLSNEKLFF. The DNA sequence reads TGTGCCAGCAGTCTCTCATCGCTTACAGGGGTAGGCTTGTCTAATGAAAAACTGTTTTTT.